These 29 T cell receptor beta chains were all obtained from the same sample, sequenced in a study of CD8+ T cells in alopecia areata. Investigators isolated RNA and reverse transcribed it into cDNA to act as the sequencing template. TCRdb's copy holds only in-frame clones and misses some; the assay was immunoSEQ multiplex PCR. Singletons are absent from the sample, which has 250,000 or so clones. Cells from pooled cutaneous lymph nodes were sorted by CD4, CD8alpha, NKG2D, NKG2ACE and other markers. Sequencing was done on a sample of CD4+ T cells sorted from a lymph node. Source of these receptors: a C3H/HeJ mouse with alopecia areata. MHC haplotype of the strain: H2-k.

This clone was seen a handful of times. Mouse names are used for the genes. The observed sequence ends 4 residues before the CDR3 terminus, with the missing tail filled in from the germline J gene. The chain is built from TRBV19 and TRBJ2-3, with 10 bases lining up with TRBD2. The CDR3 has 14 residues. CDR1 FNHDT and CDR2 SITEND come from the germline V gene (reference sequence). V lost 4 bases to trimming and J lost 3 bases; unmatched junction nucleotides: 2. The CDR3 is CASSFWGGAETLYF. The DNA read from the CDR3 is TGTGCCAGCAGTTTCTGGGGGGGCGCAGAA.

As concerns this clone: Mouse gene names and germline throughout. The read halts 4 residues ahead of the CDR3 end, with the missing end drawn from the germline J gene. This chain connects TRBV12-1 to TRBJ2-1; D unclear. Germline V gene data show CDR1 as SGHSN and CDR2 as HYEKVE. CDR3 length: 14 residues. The part of the CDR3 DNA that was read is TGTGCCAGCTCTCTCGTGGCAGGAGGAGCT. Translation gives CASSLVAGGA. The CDR3 in its entirety is CASSLVAGGAEQFF.

In its sample, this clone was seen a few times. Germline and genes here are mouse. The read stops 4 residues short of the end of the CDR3; the missing end is completed from the germline J gene. The same CDR3 can be traced to other DNA sequences in this sample. V is TRBV19 and J is TRBJ2-3; 7 bases match TRBD2. The CDR3 covers 15 residues. CDR1 and CDR2 from the germline V gene are FNHDT and SITEND (reference sequence). After removal of 2 bases from V and 1 base from J, the junction contained 4 bases not matched to a gene. The DNA read from the CDR3 is TGTGCCAGCAGTATCGAGCTGGGGGGTGCAGAA. It encodes CASSIELGGAE. The CDR3, in full, reads CASSIELGGAETLYF.

This clone was seen a few times. The gene symbols are mouse symbols. The read ends 4 residues shy of where the CDR3 ends; the end is completed using the germline J gene. This chain connects TRBV14 to TRBJ2-7, with 9 bases aligning to TRBD2. V trimming: 5 bases; J trimming: 0 bases; junction bases outside the gene matches: 3. Looked up from germline, CDR1 is SGHDT and CDR2 is FRDEAV. The CDR3 totals 14 residues. CDR3 bases read: TGTGCCAGCAGGCCACTGGGGGGCTCCTAT. Protein: CASRPLGGSY. The entire CDR3 is CASRPLGGSYEQYF.

Worth noting for this clone: The gene names here belong to mouse. The read finishes 3 residues shy of the CDR3 end, and the germline J gene is used to complete it. The genes are TRBV13-2 and TRBJ1-6, with D perhaps matching TRBD1 (5 bases). TRBJ1-6 is recorded as an ORF, its role being uncertain. V lost 2 bases and J lost 4, with 7 bases in between. CDR3 length: 14 amino acids. Per germline, CDR1 NNHNN and CDR2 SYGAGS (reference sequence). The CDR3 loop is CASGDREYNSPLYF. The sequenced CDR3 bases are TGTGCCAGCGGTGACAGGGAGTATAATTCGCCC.

This clone has more than one count but fewer than ten. The gene names given are mouse names. The read ends 4 residues before the CDR3 terminus; that terminus is restored from the germline J gene. The chain carries TRBV13-1 and TRBJ2-1; 10 nucleotides align to TRBD1. The V and J ends lost 4 bases and 2 bases, in that order; junction bases with no gene match: 9. This CDR3 is built from 17 residues. Germline values: CDR1 NSHNY, CDR2 SYGAGN. This chain's CDR3 is CASSPRDRGKHYAEQFF. The sequenced part of the CDR3 DNA is TGTGCCAGCAGTCCCCGGGACAGGGGAAAGCACTATGCT.

Of note for this clone: Germline and genes here are mouse. Coverage ceases 4 residues before the CDR3 finishes, and the germline J gene fills in the end. The genes are TRBV1 and TRBJ2-4, with 7 nucleotides matching TRBD1. This CDR3 spans 14 amino acids. In germline, CDR1 is NSQYPW, CDR2 LRSPGD (reference sequence). V lost 6 bases and J lost 2; bases outside the gene matches: 5. CDR3 residues: CTCSPDRDQNTLYF. The DNA read from the CDR3 is TGCACCTGCAGCCCCGACAGGGATCAAAAC.

This clone was detected a few times. Gene names are the mouse ones. The CDR3 extends 4 residues past the end of the read, so its final part is completed from the germline J gene. At the DNA level, this CDR3 is encoded by other sequences in the same sample as well. V usage is TRBV5 and J usage is TRBJ2-3; D might be TRBD2 (6 bases). Trimming took off 1 base at V and 1 base at J, with 9 bases between the two ends. The CDR3 sequence is 15 residues long. CDR1 and CDR2 (germline): LGHNA, YNLKQL (reference sequence). The part of the CDR3 DNA that was read is TGTGCCAGCAGCCAAGGGGGGGAAGGTGCAGAA. This encodes CASSQGGEGAE. The entire CDR3 protein reads CASSQGGEGAETLYF.

Only a few counts were recorded for this clone. Mouse names are used for the genes. The read terminates 3 residues ahead of where the CDR3 ends, so the germline J gene completes it. The V and J genes are TRBV19 and TRBJ1-6; 10 bases are shared with TRBD1. TRBJ1-6 is treated as an ORF (open reading frame) with a function not yet certain. Germline lookup yields CDR1 FNHDT and CDR2 SITEND (reference sequence). The CDR3 is made up of 14 amino acids. V shed 6 bases and J 7 bases; nucleotides not matched to a gene: 4. The CDR3: CASTLGQGNSPLYF. The sequenced CDR3 bases are TGTGCCAGCACCCTGGGACAGGGGAATTCGCCC.

On this clone: Here the gene names and germline are mouse. The sequenced fragment ends 4 residues before the CDR3 boundary, so the rest is inferred from the germline J gene. The V gene is TRBV1, the J gene TRBJ2-5, with TRBD2 matching over 9 bases. Germline V gene sequence: CDR1 NSQYPW, CDR2 LRSPGD (reference sequence). There are 16 residues in the CDR3. CDR3 region: CTCSADTGGKRDTQYF. CDR3 DNA, as far as it was read: TGCACCTGCAGTGCAGATACTGGGGGGAAAAGAGAC.

This clone has more than one count but fewer than ten. Mouse gene names apply. The read stops 4 residues short of the end of the CDR3; the missing end is completed from the germline J gene. This chain uses TRBV5 with TRBJ2-5; 8 nucleotides line up with TRBD2. This CDR3 is 15 amino acids long. From germline, CDR1 is LGHNA and CDR2 YNLKQL (reference sequence). CDR3 amino acids: CASSRNWGTSDTQYF. Incomplete CDR3 DNA: TGTGCCAGCAGCCGGAACTGGGGGACCTCAGAC.

There are a few counts of this clone. All gene names here are mouse names. Coverage ceases 4 residues before the CDR3 finishes, and the germline J gene fills in the end. The gene calls are TRBV13-3 and TRBJ2-3; 12 bases are a match to TRBD1. Germline loops: CDR1 NNHDY, CDR2 SYVADS. There are 17 residues in the CDR3. The V gene end was trimmed by 2 bases and the J gene end by 0 bases; junction bases not matched to a gene: 4. CDR3 DNA, as far as it was read: TGTGCCAGCAGTGAGGGGGACAGGGGGCGGAGTGCAGAA. Translating gives CASSEGDRGRSAE. In full, the CDR3 is CASSEGDRGRSAETLYF.

Points on this clone: Each gene name is a mouse one. The CDR3 goes on 4 residues after the read ends, and that part is filled in from the germline J gene. The rearrangement uses TRBV15 and TRBJ1-2; TRBD1 is a possible D gene (6 bases). The CDR3 consists of 16 residues. Germline V gives CDR1 SGHND, CDR2 FRSKSL. V lost 3 bases to trimming and J lost 0 bases, with 14 bases between them. The covered CDR3 bases are TGTGCCAGCAGTTTGGAGGGGGGGGCCGCAAACTCC. It is translated as CASSLEGGAANS. The full CDR3 protein reads CASSLEGGAANSDYTF. Full variable domain (remainder filled in from reference TRBV15 and TRBJ1-2): DAGVTQTPRHEVAEKGQTIILKCEPVSGHNDLFWYRQTKIQGLELLSYFRSKSLMEDGGAFKDRFKAEMLNSSFSTLKIQPTEPKDSAVYLCASSLEGGAANSDYTFGSGTRLLVI.

Worth noting for this clone: The genes are named according to mouse. Sequencing ends 4 residues short of the CDR3 end; the germline J gene provides the rest. The chain employs TRBV19 and TRBJ2-1, with 8 bases lining up with TRBD2. The germline V gene has CDR1 FNHDT and CDR2 SITEND (reference sequence). The V and J ends lost 0 bases and 5 bases, in that order; junction bases with no gene match: 4. This CDR3 comprises 15 residues. CDR3 DNA, as far as it was read: TGTGCCAGCAGTATAGCCTGGGGGGAGAATGCT. Its translation is CASSIAWGENA. Given in full, the CDR3 is CASSIAWGENAEQFF.

This clone was counted a few times. Germline and genes here are mouse. The read is 4 residues too short to cover the CDR3 end, so that end is filled in from the germline J gene. The rearrangement joins TRBV17 to TRBJ2-7, with 12 bases aligning to TRBD1. Germline V lookup: CDR1 MNHDT, CDR2 YYDKIL. This CDR3 is built from 16 residues. Incomplete CDR3 DNA: TGTGCTAGCAGTAGGGGCGGGACAGGGGGCTATGAT. This encodes CASSRGGTGGYD. The complete CDR3 protein is CASSRGGTGGYDEQYF.

This clone was detected a few times. All gene names here are mouse names. CDR3 amino acids: CASSVDRNYAEQFF. The sequenced CDR3 bases are TGTGCCAGCAGTGTGGACAGGAACTATGCT. The J gene is TRBJ2-1, the V gene TRBV13-1, with 7 nucleotides matching TRBD1. The read finishes 4 residues shy of the CDR3 end, and the germline J gene is used to complete it. Germline V gene sequence: CDR1 NSHNY, CDR2 SYGAGN. V lost 3 bases to trimming and J lost 1 base; unmatched junction nucleotides: 1. The CDR3 covers 14 residues.

This clone was observed a handful of times. The genes are named according to mouse. The CDR3 is cut off 4 residues early in the read; its end comes from the germline J gene. The genes are TRBV19 and TRBJ2-5; 11 nucleotides match TRBD2. Germline V gene sequence: CDR1 FNHDT, CDR2 SITEND (reference sequence). There are 16 residues in the CDR3. V shed 4 bases and J 0 bases; nucleotides not matched to a gene: 4. The CDR3 is CASSPGTGGNQDTQYF. The DNA read from the CDR3 is TGTGCCAGCAGTCCAGGGACTGGGGGTAACCAAGAC.

The table lists this clone with a few counts. Gene labels here are mouse ones. The CDR3 end is not reached by the read, which stops 4 residues before it; the germline J gene fills it in. The chain joins TRBV13-2 to TRBJ2-2; D possibly corresponds to TRBD1 (7 bases). The V gene lost 1 base and the J gene lost 4 bases, with 11 bases spanning the gap. This CDR3 has 15 amino acids. Germline V gene lookup returns CDR1 NNHNN and CDR2 SYGAGS (reference sequence). CDR3 residues: CASGDKGAATGQLYF. CDR3 bases read: TGTGCCAGCGGTGATAAGGGGGCGGCCACCGGG.

For this clone: Any gene name here is a mouse gene name. Read coverage stops 4 residues before the CDR3 terminus; the germline J gene supplies the remainder. The chain links TRBV13-1 to TRBJ1-1, with 8 bases that match TRBD1. Germline CDR1 NSHNY, CDR2 SYGAGN. The V and J ends lost 0 bases and 4 bases, in that order; junction bases with no gene match: 5. CDR3 size: 15 residues. The CDR3 loop is CASSDARTGFTEVFF. The covered CDR3 bases are TGTGCCAGCAGTGATGCTCGGACAGGGTTCACA.

There are a few counts of this clone. Germline and genes here are mouse. Coverage ceases 4 residues before the CDR3 finishes, and the germline J gene fills in the end. The V and J genes are TRBV13-3 and TRBJ1-1; 8 bases align to TRBD1. The CDR3 is made up of 12 amino acids. CDR1 and CDR2 (germline): NNHDY, SYVADS. The CDR3 DNA, read in part, is TGTGCCAGCAGTCGACAGGGGCCA. Translation: CASSRQGP. The whole CDR3 sequence is CASSRQGPEVFF.

This clone was picked up a small number of times. Mouse gene names apply. The read comes to an end 4 residues before the CDR3 does, leaving the germline J gene to fill in the end. The genes are TRBV1 and TRBJ1-1; a possible D gene is TRBD1 (6 bases). The CDR3 consists of 12 residues. Germline CDR1 NSQYPW, CDR2 LRSPGD (reference sequence). The CDR3 loop reads CTCSATGPEVFF. The DNA read from the CDR3 is TGCACCTGCAGTGCGACAGGCCCA.

This clone was seen many times. Germline and genes here are mouse. The read stops 3 residues short of the end of the CDR3; the missing end is completed from the germline J gene. Other DNA variants within this sample encode the same CDR3. The chain is built from TRBV19 and TRBJ1-6; 10 bases agree with TRBD1. TRBJ1-6 is labeled an ORF, and its function is uncertain. CDR3 length equals 15 residues. J was trimmed by 6 bases and V by 5 bases; bases with no gene match: 5. The V gene's germline CDR1 is FNHDT and CDR2 SITEND (reference sequence). The CDR3: CASSPGTGVNSPLYF. CDR3 DNA (partial): TGTGCCAGCAGCCCCGGGACAGGGGTTAATTCGCCC.

Details on this clone: Gene names refer to mouse genes. The sequenced fragment ends 4 residues before the CDR3 boundary, so the rest is inferred from the germline J gene. Other DNA sequences in the same sample also yield this CDR3. The genes are TRBV31 and TRBJ1-1; D is possibly TRBD1 (5 bases). Trimming took off 0 bases at V and 0 bases at J, with 8 bases between the two ends. The germline V gene encodes CDR1 GKSSPN and CDR2 SITVG. The CDR3 is made up of 14 amino acids. The CDR3 is CAWSLQGANTEVFF. The DNA read from the CDR3 is TGTGCCTGGAGTCTCCAGGGTGCAAACACA.

Details on this clone: Genes and germline are mouse. The CDR3 end lies 4 residues beyond the end of the read and is filled in from the germline J gene. The V gene is TRBV19, the J gene TRBJ2-2; D is ambiguous. V was pared by 4 bases and J by 5 bases, with 6 bases between. CDR1 and CDR2 from the germline V gene are FNHDT and SITEND (reference sequence). The CDR3 covers 12 residues. CDR3 bases read: TGTGCCAGCAGTGTCAGGACCGGG. Translated: CASSVRTG. The whole CDR3 sequence reads CASSVRTGQLYF. Full variable domain (missing parts from reference TRBV19 and TRBJ2-2): GGIITQTPKFLIGQEGQKLTLKCQQNFNHDTMYWYRQDSGKGLRLIYYSITENDLQKGDLSEGYDASREKKSSFSLTVTSAQKNEMAVFLCASSVRTGQLYFGEGSKLTVL.

Comment on this clone: Gene labels here are mouse ones. The read terminates 4 residues ahead of where the CDR3 ends, so the germline J gene completes it. This sequence joins TRBV13-1 and TRBJ2-3; 9 positions match TRBD2. This CDR3 contains 16 residues. Germline trimming cut 2 bases from V and 0 bases from J; bases unmatched to any gene: 4. The germline CDR1 and CDR2 sequences are NSHNY and SYGAGN. CDR3 amino acids: CASSERTGASAETLYF. The sequenced part of the CDR3 DNA is TGTGCCAGCAGTGAAAGGACTGGGGCTAGTGCAGAA.

On this clone itself: Genes and germline come from the mouse. The read stops 4 residues short of the end of the CDR3; the missing end is completed from the germline J gene. Within the sample, other DNA sequences also encode this same CDR3. V is TRBV1 and J is TRBJ2-1; 10 bases align to TRBD2. CDR3 length equals 14 residues. CDR1 NSQYPW and CDR2 LRSPGD come from the germline V gene (reference sequence). The ends lost 6 bases at V and 3 bases at J; junction bases unmatched: 2. CDR3 loop: CTCSPGGAYAEQFF. The sequenced part of the CDR3 DNA is TGCACCTGCAGCCCTGGGGGGGCCTATGCT.

As for this clone: Gene names and germline match the mouse. The CDR3 end is not reached by the read, which stops 3 residues before it; the germline J gene fills it in. The same CDR3 also results from other DNA sequences found in this sample. The rearrangement links TRBV13-2 to TRBJ1-6; 8 nucleotides line up with TRBD1. TRBJ1-6 is sorted into the ORF group, with uncertain function. Looked up from germline, CDR1 is NNHNN and CDR2 is SYGAGS (reference sequence). There are 15 residues in the CDR3. After removal of 5 bases from V and 0 bases from J, the junction contained 1 base not matched to a gene. The CDR3 DNA, read in part, is TGTGCCAGCGGGGACAGGGATTCCTATAATTCGCCC. It codes for CASGDRDSYNSP. The entire CDR3 reads CASGDRDSYNSPLYF.

On this clone itself: Germline and genes: mouse. The read falls 4 residues short of the CDR3 end, and the missing part is taken from the germline J gene. The chain carries TRBV13-3 and TRBJ1-1; 8 bases agree with TRBD1. Losses at the gene ends were 5 bases for V and 4 bases for J; bases not matched to a gene: 4. CDR3 size: 13 residues. Germline loops: CDR1 NNHDY, CDR2 SYVADS. CDR3 DNA, as far as it was read: TGTGCCAGCAGACCTGACAGGGGCACA. Residues: CASRPDRGT. The entire CDR3 protein reads CASRPDRGTEVFF.

This clone was picked up many times. Genes here carry mouse names. The read stops 4 residues short of the end of the CDR3; the missing end is completed from the germline J gene. Additional DNA sequences in this sample encode the identical CDR3. The chain combines TRBV12-1 with TRBJ1-2, with 7 bases lining up with TRBD1. CDR1 SGHSN and CDR2 HYEKVE come from the germline V gene. This CDR3 has 14 amino acids. J lost 2 bases, V lost 0 bases, and 2 bases had no gene match. The CDR3 is CASSLGGGNSDYTF. The sequenced CDR3 bases are TGTGCCAGCTCTCTCGGAGGGGGCAACTCC.